This T cell receptor (beta chain) came from a study of T cell responses to AZD1222 COVID-19 vaccine. Germline V gene sequence: CDR1 DFQATT, CDR2 SNEGSKA (reference sequence). The CDR3 runs to 13 residues. Trimming shortened V by 3 bases and J by 6 bases, and 14 bases separated the two germline ends. Second-dose groups at about 4 or about 12 weeks were pooled. Remarks on this clone: Its antigen is unknown.

Study-wide results and caveats: An increase in Spike-specific TCR breadth and depth was observed after two AZD1222 doses. Donors in the cohort were predominantly white British and more often female, and clonal diversity was possibly underestimated. Researchers report vaccine-associated CD4 TCRs spanning spike, with dominance at 160-218 and 743-854.

This table comes from immunoSEQ multiplex PCR, and its TCRdb copy is limited to in-frame clones, with some not included. The sample consists of over 50,000 clones, 60% to 80% of them appearing once. The sequence derives from an adult who received the AZD1222 COVID-19 vaccine. This specimen consisted of peripheral blood, obtained 28 days after the second AZD1222 dose. The chain couples TRBV20-1 to TRBJ2-5; D not certain. The CDR3 coding sequence is TGCAGTGCTAGTGTAGTTCAGCGTCAGACCCAGTACTTC. As protein: CSASVVQRQTQYF.